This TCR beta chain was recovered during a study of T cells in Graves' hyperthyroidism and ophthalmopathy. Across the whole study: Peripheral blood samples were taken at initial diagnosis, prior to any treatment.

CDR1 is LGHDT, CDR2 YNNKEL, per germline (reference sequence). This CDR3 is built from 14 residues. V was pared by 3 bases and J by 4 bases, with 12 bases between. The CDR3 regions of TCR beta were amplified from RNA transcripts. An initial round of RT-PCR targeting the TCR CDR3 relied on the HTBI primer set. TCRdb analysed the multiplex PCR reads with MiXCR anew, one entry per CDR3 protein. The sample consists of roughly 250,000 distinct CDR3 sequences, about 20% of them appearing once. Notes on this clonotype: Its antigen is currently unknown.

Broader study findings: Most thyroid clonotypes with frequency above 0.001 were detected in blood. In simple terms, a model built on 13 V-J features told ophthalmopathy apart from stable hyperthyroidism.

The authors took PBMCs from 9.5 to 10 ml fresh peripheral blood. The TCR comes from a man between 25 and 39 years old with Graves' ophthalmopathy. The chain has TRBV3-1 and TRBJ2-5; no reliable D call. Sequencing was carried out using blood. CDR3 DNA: TGTGCCAGCAGCCATCCTTTCCCCGTAGAGACCCAGTACTTC. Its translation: CASSHPFPVETQYF.